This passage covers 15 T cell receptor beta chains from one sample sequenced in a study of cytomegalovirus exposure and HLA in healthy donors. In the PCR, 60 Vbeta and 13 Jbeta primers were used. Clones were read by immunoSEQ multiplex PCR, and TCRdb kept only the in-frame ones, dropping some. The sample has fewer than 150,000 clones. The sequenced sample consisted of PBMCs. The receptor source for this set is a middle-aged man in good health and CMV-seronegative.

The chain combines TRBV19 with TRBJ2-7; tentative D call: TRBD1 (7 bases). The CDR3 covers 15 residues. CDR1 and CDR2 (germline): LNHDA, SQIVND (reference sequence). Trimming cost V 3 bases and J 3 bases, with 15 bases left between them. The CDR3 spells CASSIGGTVYYEQYF. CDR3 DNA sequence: TGTGCCAGTAGTATCGGCGGGACAGTATACTACGAGCAGTACTTC. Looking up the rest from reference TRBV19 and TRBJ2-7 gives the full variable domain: DGGITQSPKYLFRKEGQNVTLSCEQNLNHDAMYWYRQDPGQGLRLIYYSQIVNDFQKGDIAEGYSVSREKKESFPLTVTSAQKNPTAFYLCASSIGGTVYYEQYFGPGTRLTVT.

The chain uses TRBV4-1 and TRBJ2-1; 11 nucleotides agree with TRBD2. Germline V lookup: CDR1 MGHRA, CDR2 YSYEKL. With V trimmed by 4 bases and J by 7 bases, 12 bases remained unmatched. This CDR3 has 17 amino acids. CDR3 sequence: CASSLPLLAGGRNEQFF. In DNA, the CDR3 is TGCGCCAGCAGCCTACCGTTATTAGCGGGGGGGCGGAATGAGCAGTTCTTC.

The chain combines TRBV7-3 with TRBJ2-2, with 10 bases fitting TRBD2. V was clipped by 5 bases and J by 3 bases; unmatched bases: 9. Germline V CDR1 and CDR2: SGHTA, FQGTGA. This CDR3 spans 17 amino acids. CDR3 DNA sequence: TGTGCCAGCAGCGGCATGAAGCGGGGGGGGGACACCGGGGAGCTGTTTTTT. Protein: CASSGMKRGGDTGELFF. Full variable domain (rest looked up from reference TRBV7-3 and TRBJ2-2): GAGVSQTPSNKVTEKGKYVELRCDPISGHTALYWYRQSLGQGPEFLIYFQGTGAADDSGLPNDRFFAVRPEGSVSTLKIQRTERGDSAVYLCASSGMKRGGDTGELFFGEGSRLTVL.

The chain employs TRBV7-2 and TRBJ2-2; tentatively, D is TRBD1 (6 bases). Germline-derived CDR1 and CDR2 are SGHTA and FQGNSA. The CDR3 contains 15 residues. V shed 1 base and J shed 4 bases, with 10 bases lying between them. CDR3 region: CASSLGGRITGELFF. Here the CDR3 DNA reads TGTGCCAGCAGCTTAGGGGGGCGGATCACCGGGGAGCTGTTTTTT. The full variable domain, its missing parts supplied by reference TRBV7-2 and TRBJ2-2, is GAGVSQSPSNKVTEKGKDVELRCDPISGHTALYWYRQSLGQGLEFLIYFQGNSAPDKSGLPSDRFSAERTGGSVSTLTIQRTQQEDSAVYLCASSLGGRITGELFFGEGSRLTVL.

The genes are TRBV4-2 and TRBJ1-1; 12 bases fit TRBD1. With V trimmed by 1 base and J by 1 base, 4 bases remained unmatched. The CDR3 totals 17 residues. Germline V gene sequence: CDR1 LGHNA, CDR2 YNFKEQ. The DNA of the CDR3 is TGTGCCAGCAGCCAAGCCGGGACAGGGGGCTGGAACACTGAAGCTTTCTTT. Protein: CASSQAGTGGWNTEAFF.

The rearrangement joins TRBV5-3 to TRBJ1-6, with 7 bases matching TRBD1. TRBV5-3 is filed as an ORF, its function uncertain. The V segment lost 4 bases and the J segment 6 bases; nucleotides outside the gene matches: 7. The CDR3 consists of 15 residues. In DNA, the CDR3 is TGTGCCAGAAGCGGGAAGGACAGGCCTAATTCACCCCTCCACTTT. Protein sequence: CARSGKDRPNSPLHF.

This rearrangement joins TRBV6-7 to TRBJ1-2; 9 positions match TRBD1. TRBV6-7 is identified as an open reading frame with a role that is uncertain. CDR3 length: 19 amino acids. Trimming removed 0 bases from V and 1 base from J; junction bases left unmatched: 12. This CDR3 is CASSYSIRNRGRVNYGYTF. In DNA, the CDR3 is TGTGCCAGCAGTTACTCGATAAGGAACAGGGGGCGGGTTAACTATGGCTACACCTTC.

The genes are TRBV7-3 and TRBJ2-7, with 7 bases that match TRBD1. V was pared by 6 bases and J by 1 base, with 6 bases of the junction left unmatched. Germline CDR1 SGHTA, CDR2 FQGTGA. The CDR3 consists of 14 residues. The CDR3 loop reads CASSDRDRSYEQYF. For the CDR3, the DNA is TGTGCCAGCAGTGACCGGGACAGATCCTACGAGCAGTACTTC.

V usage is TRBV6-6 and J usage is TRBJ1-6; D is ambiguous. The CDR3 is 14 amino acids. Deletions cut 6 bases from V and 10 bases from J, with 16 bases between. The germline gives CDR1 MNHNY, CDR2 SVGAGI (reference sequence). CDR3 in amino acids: CASSRVAGNSPLHF. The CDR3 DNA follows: TGTGCCAGCAGCCGCGTGGCGGGGAACTCACCCCTCCACTTT.

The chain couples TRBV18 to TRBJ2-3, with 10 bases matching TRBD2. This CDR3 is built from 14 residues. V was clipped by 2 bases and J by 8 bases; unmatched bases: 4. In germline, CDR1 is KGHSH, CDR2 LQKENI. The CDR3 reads CASSPSGGAATQYF. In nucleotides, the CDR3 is TGTGCCAGCTCACCAAGCGGGGGGGCGGCTACGCAGTATTTT.

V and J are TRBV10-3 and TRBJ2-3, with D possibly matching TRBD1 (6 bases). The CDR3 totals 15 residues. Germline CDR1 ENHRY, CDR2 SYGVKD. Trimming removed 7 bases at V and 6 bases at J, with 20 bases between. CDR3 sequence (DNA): TGTGCCATCAATCACAGACAGGAGGTTTGGGATACGCAGTATTTT. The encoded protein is CAINHRQEVWDTQYF.

Here the CDR3 reads CASSQGDRLKNTEAFF. The CDR3 DNA reads as TGTGCCAGCAGCCAAGGGGACAGACTGAAGAACACTGAAGCTTTCTTT. The chain recombines TRBV4-2 with TRBJ1-1; the match to TRBD1 covers 7 bases. CDR3 length: 16 amino acids. The germline CDR1 and CDR2 sequences are LGHNA and YNFKEQ. V lost 1 base and J lost 1; bases outside the gene matches: 6.

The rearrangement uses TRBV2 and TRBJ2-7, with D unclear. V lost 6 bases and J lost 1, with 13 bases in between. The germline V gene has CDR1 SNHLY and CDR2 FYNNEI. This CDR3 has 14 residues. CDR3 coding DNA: TGTGCCAGCAGACTGCGGCCGGTTTCCTACGAGCAGTACTTC. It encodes CASRLRPVSYEQYF.

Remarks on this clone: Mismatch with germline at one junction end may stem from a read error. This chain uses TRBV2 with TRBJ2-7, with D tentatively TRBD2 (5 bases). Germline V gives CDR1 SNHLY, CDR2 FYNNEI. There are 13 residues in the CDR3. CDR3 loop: CVSSEGHSYEQYF. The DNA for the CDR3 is TGTGTCAGCAGTGAGGGCCACTCCTACGAGCAGTACTTC.

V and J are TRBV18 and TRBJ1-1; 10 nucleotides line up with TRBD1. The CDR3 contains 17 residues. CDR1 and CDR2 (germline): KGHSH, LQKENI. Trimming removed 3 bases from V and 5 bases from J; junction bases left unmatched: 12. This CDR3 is CASSPEGQGLAGTEAFF. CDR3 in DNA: TGTGCCAGCTCACCGGAGGGACAGGGGCTCGCAGGGACTGAAGCTTTCTTT.